This is a list of T cell receptor beta chains from one sample in a study of memory CD4+ T cells and cytomegalovirus serostatus. Here immunoSEQ multiplex PCR was the method, and the copy in TCRdb shows in-frame clones only, minus some. The sample has approximately 40,000 clones, roughly three quarters seen once. Sequences were obtained from memory CD4+ T cells from blood. These receptors all come from an adult in good health and CMV-seronegative. Each CDR3 is given with its conserved first and last residue. Each record gives: CDR3 protein, CDR3 DNA, clone size, J gene, D gene, V gene. The D gene is left open where the match is weak. Not every row has a clone size; where given, it reads once, few, many or a size class.

CASRSAGTARSGANVLTF	TGTGCCAGCAGATCCGCCGGGACAGCAAGGTCTGGGGCCAACGTCCTGACTTTC	few	TRBJ2-6	TRBD1	TRBV27
CASGNRNTGELFF	TGTGCCAGCGGGAACCGAAACACCGGGGAGCTGTTTTTT	NA	TRBJ2-2	NA	TRBV6-5
CASSSGPEQYF	TGTGCCAGCAGCTCGGGGCCCGAGCAGTACTTC	NA	TRBJ2-7	NA	TRBV5-5
CASSENHSNQPQHF	TGTGCCAGCTCAGAAAATCATAGCAATCAGCCCCAGCATTTT	NA	TRBJ1-5	NA	TRBV18
CASSFWGVGDEQFF	TGCGCCAGCAGCTTTTGGGGGGTAGGGGATGAGCAGTTCTTC	NA	TRBJ2-1	NA	TRBV5-1
CASSQGTYEQYF	TGTGCCAGCTCACAGGGAACCTACGAGCAGTACTTC	NA	TRBJ2-7	NA	TRBV18
CASSLAGQEKLFF	TGTGCCAGCAGCTTGGCAGGGCAGGAAAAACTGTTTTTT	NA	TRBJ1-4	NA	TRBV7-2
CASRLDRGSNQPQHF	TGTGCCAGTAGATTGGACAGGGGTTCGAATCAGCCCCAGCATTTT	few	TRBJ1-5	TRBD1	TRBV19
CASSYQGSYEQYF	TGTGCCAGCAGTTACCAGGGCTCCTACGAGCAGTACTTC	NA	TRBJ2-7	NA	TRBV6-6
CASSDGGTGVSTNEKLFF	TGTGCCAGCAGTGACGGGGGGACAGGCGTTTCAACTAATGAAAAACTGTTTTTT	few	TRBJ1-4	TRBD1	TRBV6-1
CASSSRDTGPTDTQYF	TGTGCCAGCAGCTCACGGGACACGGGACCGACAGATACGCAGTATTTT	NA	TRBJ2-3	NA	TRBV9
CASSVNSGVLNYGYTF	TGTGCCAGTAGTGTAAACTCCGGGGTTCTAAACTATGGCTACACCTTC	NA	TRBJ1-2	NA	TRBV19
CASSGTGGKKETQYF	TGTGCCAGCAGCGGAACGGGTGGTAAAAAAGAGACCCAGTACTTC	NA	TRBJ2-5	NA	TRBV11-2
CASVRGAANTEAFF	TGTGCCAGCGTAAGGGGGGCAGCAAACACTGAAGCTTTCTTT	NA	TRBJ1-1	NA	TRBV6-5
CATSRPPGSEQYF	TGTGCCACCAGCCGCCCGCCAGGTTCCGAGCAGTACTTC	NA	TRBJ2-7	NA	TRBV15
CARRGGDTQYF	TGTGCCCGGAGGGGGGGGGATACGCAGTATTTT	NA	TRBJ2-3	NA	TRBV10-3
CASTERSYEQYF	TGTGCCAGCACCGAACGTTCCTACGAGCAGTACTTC	NA	TRBJ2-7	NA	TRBV21-1
CASSFTSASNTGELFF	TGCGCCAGCAGCTTCACTAGCGCTTCGAACACCGGGGAGCTGTTTTTT	NA	TRBJ2-2	TRBD2	TRBV5-1
CASSYTGTTQETQYF	TGTGCCAGCAGCTACACCGGGACTACCCAAGAGACCCAGTACTTC	NA	TRBJ2-5	TRBD2	TRBV11-2
CASSLEAGAINEQFF	TGTGCCAGCAGCTTAGAAGCGGGGGCGATCAATGAGCAGTTCTTC	NA	TRBJ2-1	TRBD2	TRBV11-1
CASSLGANSDGYTF	TGTGCCAGCAGCTTAGGGGCGAACTCAGATGGCTACACCTTC	NA	TRBJ1-2	NA	TRBV7-9
CASSPSGGQSGYTF	TGTGCCAGCTCACCCTCCGGGGGCCAGTCTGGCTACACCTTC	NA	TRBJ1-2	NA	TRBV18
CASSSTGSYNSPLHF	TGTGCCAGCAGTAGTACAGGGTCCTATAATTCACCCCTCCACTTT	once	TRBJ1-6	NA	TRBV6-5
CASSLEQPLAQYF	TGTGCCAGCAGTTTAGAGCAGCCTCTTGCGCAGTATTTT	NA	TRBJ2-3	NA	TRBV27
CAARNAPGFEQYF	TGTGCCGCCAGAAACGCCCCAGGGTTCGAGCAGTACTTC	NA	TRBJ2-7	NA	TRBV10-3
CASRSGSSSPLHF	TGTGCCAGCAGGTCCGGGTCTTCATCACCCCTCCACTTT	NA	TRBJ1-6	NA	TRBV6-6
CASSYSIFFGEQYF	TGTGCCAGCAGTTACTCGATTTTTTTCGGCGAGCAGTACTTC	NA	TRBJ2-7	NA	TRBV6-5
CASSQTGSGANVLTF	TGCGCCAGCTCTCAAACAGGGTCTGGGGCCAACGTCCTGACTTTC	NA	TRBJ2-6	NA	TRBV5-1
CASSRSTSGGNYEQYF	TGTGCCAGCAGTCGTTCGACTAGCGGGGGGAACTACGAGCAGTACTTC	few	TRBJ2-7	TRBD2	TRBV27
CASSQAGLAGGADTQYF	TGCGCCAGCAGCCAGGCGGGCTTAGCGGGGGGCGCAGATACGCAGTATTTT	NA	TRBJ2-3	TRBD2	TRBV4-1
CASSSFTGLSGNTIYF	TGTGCCAGCAGCTCATTTACGGGACTTTCTGGAAACACCATATATTTT	NA	TRBJ1-3	NA	TRBV7-6
CASSPSGRGGYEQYF	TGTGCCAGCAGCCCATCGGGCAGGGGGGGGTACGAGCAGTACTTC	once	TRBJ2-7	NA	TRBV28
CATGQGNSPLHF	TGTGCCACCGGACAGGGCAATTCACCCCTCCACTTT	few	TRBJ1-6	TRBD1	TRBV10-3
CASSREGASTEAFF	TGTGCCAGCAGTCGAGAGGGGGCGAGCACTGAAGCTTTCTTT	NA	TRBJ1-1	TRBD1	TRBV6-1
CASSQRDRSYNEQFF	TGTGCCAGCAGCCAAAGGGACAGGAGTTACAATGAGCAGTTCTTC	NA	TRBJ2-1	TRBD1	TRBV7-3
CASTPLGDKTSTDTQYF	TGCGCCAGCACTCCCCTGGGGGACAAAACTAGCACAGATACGCAGTATTTT	NA	TRBJ2-3	NA	TRBV10-2
CASSLAGGGGTEAFF	TGTGCCAGCAGCCTCGCAGGGGGCGGTGGGACTGAAGCTTTCTTT	NA	TRBJ1-1	TRBD1	TRBV5-4
CASIYAPNSPLHF	TGTGCCAGCATCTACGCCCCTAATTCACCCCTCCACTTT	NA	TRBJ1-6	NA	TRBV6-8
CASSTSRTGYEQYF	TGTGCCAGTAGTACTTCCCGGACAGGGTACGAGCAGTACTTC	NA	TRBJ2-7	TRBD1	TRBV19
CASSLTNYGYTF	TGTGCCAGCAGCTTAACTAACTATGGCTACACCTTC	NA	TRBJ1-2	NA	TRBV7-9
CASSNRQERHYGYTF	TGTGCCAGCAGCAATCGACAGGAACGCCATTATGGCTACACCTTC	once	TRBJ1-2	NA	TRBV5-6
CASSPDLGGYGYTF	TGCGCCAGCAGCCCGGACCTGGGGGGATATGGCTACACCTTC	NA	TRBJ1-2	NA	TRBV5-1
CASSYSGGGEKLFF	TGTGCCAGCAGTTACTCGGGGGGCGGCGAAAAACTGTTTTTT	once	TRBJ1-4	NA	TRBV6-6
CASSPIRTTGELFF	TGTGCCAGCAGCCCGATTCGCACGACCGGGGAGCTGTTTTTT	NA	TRBJ2-2	NA	TRBV11-2
CASSPRRTADNEQFF	TGTGCCAGCAGCCCTCGGAGGACGGCCGACAATGAGCAGTTCTTC	once	TRBJ2-1	NA	TRBV6-1
CALTSGNTIYF	TGTGCCCTGACCTCTGGAAACACCATATATTTT	NA	TRBJ1-3	NA	TRBV30
CASRDRNVSPLHF	TGTGCCAGCAGGGACAGGAACGTTTCACCCCTCCACTTT	NA	TRBJ1-6	TRBD1	TRBV6-6
CASSPLQGGSYSPLHF	TGTGCCAGCAGCCCGTTGCAGGGTGGATCCTATTCACCCCTCCACTTT	medium-sized	TRBJ1-6	NA	TRBV7-9
CAWRNLITQGGTF	TGTGCCTGGAGAAATCTTATAACACAGGGGGGTACCTTC	few	TRBJ1-2	TRBD1	TRBV30
CASRKGPLF	TGTGCCAGCAGAAAAGGGCCCCTCTTC	NA	TRBJ1-2	NA	TRBV21-1
CASSQDPGGRTNYGYTF	TGCGCCAGCAGCCAAGACCCCGGGGGCCGAACGAACTATGGCTACACCTTC	few	TRBJ1-2	NA	TRBV4-1
CASSQLSGAGELFF	TGTGCCAGCAGCCAACTCAGCGGCGCCGGGGAGCTGTTTTTT	NA	TRBJ2-2	NA	TRBV7-2
CAWNPGQDNSPLHF	TGTGCCTGGAACCCGGGACAGGACAATTCACCCCTCCACTTT	NA	TRBJ1-6	TRBD1	TRBV30
CASSANFIRHNTEAFF	TGTGCCAGCAGCGCCAACTTCATACGACATAACACTGAAGCTTTCTTT	NA	TRBJ1-1	NA	TRBV14